These 21 T cell receptor beta chains came from one sample sequenced in a study of shared clonotypes between healthy human individuals. Clones were read by immunoSEQ multiplex PCR, and TCRdb kept only the in-frame ones, dropping some. The sample yields some 2.1 million clones, roughly 94% seen once. Sequencing input: naive CD4+ T cells sorted from blood. Subset denoted: CD45RA+ positively selected. The receptors were sampled from a man aged 18-30 years in good health.

This clone was detected once. The chain combines TRBV10-3 with TRBJ2-1; D is ambiguous. Looked up from germline, CDR1 is ENHRY and CDR2 is SYGVKD. The CDR3 has 15 residues. V lost 2 bases and J lost 5, with 13 bases in between. DNA of the CDR3: TGTGCCATCAGTGAGACCTGGACCCGTAACAATGAGCAGTTCTTC. This sequence encodes CAISETWTRNNEQFF.

This sequence joins TRBV6-6 and TRBJ2-7; 13 nucleotides match TRBD2. The CDR3 runs 15 residues. V shed 5 bases and J 3 bases; nucleotides not matched to a gene: 4. The germline V gene has CDR1 MNHNY and CDR2 SVGAGI (reference sequence). The CDR3 is CASSPGLAGNYEQYF. Here the CDR3 DNA reads TGTGCCAGCAGTCCGGGACTAGCGGGGAACTACGAGCAGTACTTC.

The sample holds one count of this clone. The V call is TRBV28, the J call TRBJ2-3, with 7 bases aligning to TRBD1. Trimming cost V 5 bases and J 3 bases; bases outside gene matches: 8. The V gene's germline CDR1 is MDHEN and CDR2 SYDVKM. The CDR3 is 15 amino acids. Here the CDR3 DNA reads TGTGCCAGCAGTAAACAGGGGAGTATGACAGATACGCAGTATTTT. As protein: CASSKQGSMTDTQYF.

With respect to this clone: At one boundary the junction diverges from the germline segment, which might be a read error. This sequence joins TRBV11-3 and TRBJ2-7; 11 bases align to TRBD2. Germline CDR1 and CDR2: SGHNT and YENEEA. This CDR3 comprises 13 residues. Here the CDR3 reads CASSLDTSGSLHF. The CDR3 DNA follows: TGTGCCAGCAGCTTAGATACTAGCGGGAGCCTCCACTTC.

CDR3 protein: CATAGANTGELFF. DNA of the CDR3: TGCGCCACCGCAGGGGCCAACACCGGGGAGCTGTTTTTT. The gene calls are TRBV10-1 and TRBJ2-2; weak D call: TRBD1 (6 bases). Trimming took 10 bases from V and 2 from J, leaving 11 bases between them. Germline CDR1 WNHNN, CDR2 SYGVQD (reference sequence). The CDR3 has 13 amino acids.

This clone showed up just once. The V gene is TRBV2, the J gene TRBJ2-1; 8 nucleotides agree with TRBD2. This CDR3 is built from 15 residues. With 4 bases clipped from V and 1 base from J, the junction kept 3 bases outside the gene matches. The V gene's germline CDR1 is SNHLY and CDR2 FYNNEI. Here the CDR3 DNA reads TGTGCCAGCAGTGCAGGGACTAGGTCCTACAATGAGCAGTTCTTC. It codes for CASSAGTRSYNEQFF. The variable domain in full, completed from reference TRBV2 and TRBJ2-1, reads EPEVTQTPSHQVTQMGQEVILRCVPISNHLYFYWYRQILGQKVEFLVSFYNNEISEKSEIFDDQFSVERPDGSNFTLKIRSTKLEDSAMYFCASSAGTRSYNEQFFGPGTRLTVL.

V and J are TRBV18 and TRBJ2-1, with 10 bases identical to TRBD2. After removal of 0 bases from V and 7 bases from J, the junction contained 6 bases not matched to a gene. CDR1 and CDR2 from the germline V gene are KGHSH and LQKENI. The CDR3 covers 16 residues. CDR3 bases: TGTGCCAGCTCACCACCGCTAGCGGGAGTTCATAATGAGCAGTTCTTC. It specifies CASSPPLAGVHNEQFF.

The chain uses TRBV4-1 and TRBJ1-1; D gene ambiguous. Germline V gene lookup returns CDR1 MGHRA and CDR2 YSYEKL. V lost 3 bases and J lost 4, with 15 bases in between. This CDR3 contains 15 residues. Here the CDR3 DNA reads TGCGCCAGCAGCCAGTCCGCTGCCTGGGGCACTGAAGCTTTCTTT. Its protein is CASSQSAAWGTEAFF.

This sequence joins TRBV2 and TRBJ2-3, with 10 bases matching TRBD1. This CDR3 comprises 15 residues. Germline CDR1 SNHLY, CDR2 FYNNEI. Trimming at V came to 7 bases and at J to 5 bases, leaving 9 bases not matched to a gene. CDR3 DNA: TGTGCCAGCAAGAGTCGGACAGGGGGGGAAGATACGCAGTATTTT. Its protein is CASKSRTGGEDTQYF.

This clone was counted once. V and J are TRBV4-3 and TRBJ2-5; D not certain. The V gene's germline CDR1 is LGHNA and CDR2 YSLEER. The CDR3 covers 15 residues. Trimming pared 1 base from V and 5 bases from J, leaving 14 bases between. The CDR3 DNA follows: TGCGCCAGCAGCCAAGGCCGCGGCTATTCGGAGACCCAGTACTTC. It encodes CASSQGRGYSETQYF.

The chain carries TRBV6-1 and TRBJ2-7; D is uncertain. CDR1 is MNHNS, CDR2 SASEGT, per germline. This CDR3 is 14 amino acids long. V was cut by 8 bases and J by 2 bases, with 16 bases left in between. The CDR3 DNA follows: TGTGCCAGCGAGACGAGAGGACGGGCCTACGAGCAGTACTTC. Amino acid sequence: CASETRGRAYEQYF.

V and J are TRBV10-2 and TRBJ1-4; D ambiguous. The CDR3 spans 16 residues. Germline assignment: CDR1 WSHSY and CDR2 SAAADI. With 1 base removed from V and 3 bases from J, the gap between germline ends came to 12 bases. The CDR3 protein is CASSEFSDGSNEKLFF. The CDR3 DNA is TGCGCCAGCAGTGAGTTTTCAGACGGATCTAATGAAAAACTGTTTTTT.

As regards this clone: The same CDR3 can be traced to other DNA sequences in this sample. The rearrangement joins TRBV7-9 to TRBJ2-7, with TRBD2 matching 10 bases. Germline loops: CDR1 SEHNR, CDR2 FQNEAQ (reference sequence). Trimming took 4 bases from V and 1 from J; bases not matched to a gene: 4. The CDR3 has 15 residues. This chain's CDR3 is CASSWGLASSYEQYF. The CDR3 DNA follows: TGTGCCAGCAGCTGGGGACTAGCGTCTTCCTACGAGCAGTACTTC. Based on the CDR3 plus reference TRBV7-9 and TRBJ2-7, the full variable domain is DTGVSQNPRHKITKRGQNVTFRCDPISEHNRLYWYRQTLGQGPEFLTYFQNEAQLEKSRLLSDRFSAERPKGSFSTLEIQRTEQGDSAMYLCASSWGLASSYEQYFGPGTRLTVT.

This chain joins TRBV30 and TRBJ1-1, with 9 bases identical to TRBD1. Trimming cost V 3 bases and J 7 bases; bases outside gene matches: 9. Germline CDR1 GTSNPN, CDR2 SVGIG (reference sequence). The CDR3 spans 14 residues. CDR3 coding DNA: TGTGCCTGGAGGACCGGGACAGGGAAAGTTGAAGCTTTCTTT. Protein product: CAWRTGTGKVEAFF.

The chain combines TRBV7-8 with TRBJ2-1, with D tentatively TRBD1 or TRBD2 (5 bases each). Germline V gene data show CDR1 as SGHVS and CDR2 as FQNEAQ. Trimming shortened V by 5 bases and J by 2 bases, and 13 bases separated the two germline ends. CDR3 length equals 15 residues. The DNA of the CDR3 is TGTGCCAGCAGCACGCCGGGACGGCCCTACAATGAGCAGTTCTTC. Translation: CASSTPGRPYNEQFF.

The chain joins TRBV7-6 to TRBJ2-3; D might be TRBD1 (6 bases). Trimming cost V 3 bases and J 1 base, with 26 bases left between them. This CDR3 has 20 residues. Germline CDR1 and CDR2: SGHVS and FNYEAQ. The chain's CDR3 is CASSFRGTNSANPGTDTQYF. For the CDR3, the DNA is TGTGCCAGCAGCTTCAGGGGAACGAATAGCGCTAATCCCGGCACAGATACGCAGTATTTT. The variable domain in full, with the rest retrieved from reference TRBV7-6 and TRBJ2-3, is GAGVSQSPRYKVTKRGQDVALRCDPISGHVSLYWYRQALGQGPEFLTYFNYEAQQDKSGLPNDRFSAERPEGSISTLTIQRTEQRDSAMYRCASSFRGTNSANPGTDTQYFGPGTRLTVL.

The chain uses TRBV27 and TRBJ2-3; the D is unclear. V was pared by 1 base and J by 4 bases, with 9 bases between. The CDR3 contains 14 residues. Germline V CDR1 and CDR2: MNHEY, SMNVEV (reference sequence). CDR3 protein: CASSLWAAPDTQYF. CDR3 nucleotide sequence: TGTGCCAGCAGTTTATGGGCGGCACCAGATACGCAGTATTTT.

This rearrangement joins TRBV5-1 to TRBJ2-7; 10 bases agree with TRBD2. The CDR3 totals 17 residues. Unmatched junction bases numbered 11, after V lost 0 bases and J lost 5 bases. From germline, CDR1 is SGHRS and CDR2 YFSETQ. CDR3 sequence reads: CASSLGQGGTSENEQYF. CDR3 bases: TGCGCCAGCAGCTTGGGGCAGGGCGGGACTAGCGAGAACGAGCAGTACTTC.

In the case of this clone: The sample holds other DNA sequences that translate to the same CDR3. V and J are TRBV6-5 and TRBJ1-3, with TRBD1 matching 8 bases. Germline values: CDR1 MNHEY, CDR2 SVGAGI. The CDR3 is 14 amino acids. Trimming took 4 bases from V and 2 from J; bases not matched to a gene: 1. This CDR3 is CASSSTGAGNTIYF. CDR3 in DNA: TGTGCCAGCAGTTCGACAGGGGCTGGAAACACCATATATTTT.

V gene TRBV7-2 combines with J gene TRBJ2-7, with TRBD1 identical over 10 bases. CDR1 and CDR2 (germline): SGHTA, FQGNSA. With V trimmed by 3 bases and J by 3 bases, 8 bases remained unmatched. This CDR3 is built from 16 residues. CDR3 amino acids: CASSFTRDRGGYEQYF. DNA of the CDR3: TGTGCCAGCAGCTTTACCCGGGACAGGGGCGGCTACGAGCAGTACTTC.

As for this clone: It may be a read error: a sequence one base away is much more abundant. Other nucleotide sequences from this sample produce the same CDR3. The CDR3 DNA is TGTGCCAGCAGCTTGGACAGGAACACTGAAGCTTTCTTT. It translates to CASSLDRNTEAFF. V usage is TRBV7-8 and J usage is TRBJ1-1; D might be TRBD1 (6 bases). Germline CDR1 reads SGHVS; CDR2 reads FQNEAQ. Deletions cut 3 bases from V and 1 base from J, with 6 bases between. The CDR3 spans 13 residues.